This entry lists 2 T cell receptor beta chains sequenced from one sample in a study of T-cell memory formation after mild COVID-19. TCRdb analysed the 5' RACE reads with MiXCR anew, one entry per CDR3 protein. Among roughly 250,000 distinct CDR3 sequences, about a sixth were seen once, and the ten largest hold roughly 21%. The sample taken for sequencing was PBMCs or a T cell subset sorted from them (not recorded which). These receptors all come from a man between 18 and 29 years old who had mild COVID-19 (a few samples of this study predate the infection). Cell type and time point are not known.

This clonotype turned up a few times. The chain carries TRBV14 and TRBJ2-7, with 10 bases lining up with TRBD2. The CDR3 is made up of 15 amino acids. With 4 bases clipped from V and 5 bases from J, the junction kept 8 bases outside the gene matches. CDR1 and CDR2 from the germline V gene are SGHDN and FVKESK. CDR3 coding DNA: TGTGCCAGCAGCCCCCAGCGGGGGGGAGGGAACGAGCAGTACTTC. Amino acid sequence: CASSPQRGGGNEQYF. The whole variable domain, filled in from reference TRBV14 and TRBJ2-7, reads EAGVTQFPSHSVIEKGQTVTLRCDPISGHDNLYWYRRVMGKEIKFLLHFVKESKQDESGMPNNRFLAERTGGTYSTLKVQPAELEDSGVYFCASSPQRGGGNEQYFGPGTRLTVT.

The V call is TRBV5-1, the J call TRBJ2-1; possibly TRBD1 for D (6 bases). The germline V gene encodes CDR1 SGHRS and CDR2 YFSETQ. This CDR3 has 15 amino acids. V was trimmed by 1 base and J by 10 bases, leaving 18 bases between them. The CDR3 spells CASSLRGSLAREQFF. In DNA, the CDR3 is TGCGCCAGCAGCTTGAGGGGGTCTTTGGCCAGAGAGCAGTTCTTC. The entire variable domain, with the rest obtained from reference TRBV5-1 and TRBJ2-1, is as follows: KAGVTQTPRYLIKTRGQQVTLSCSPISGHRSVSWYQQTPGQGLQFLFEYFSETQRNKGNFPGRFSGRQFSNSRSEMNVSTLELGDSALYLCASSLRGSLAREQFFGPGTRLTVL.